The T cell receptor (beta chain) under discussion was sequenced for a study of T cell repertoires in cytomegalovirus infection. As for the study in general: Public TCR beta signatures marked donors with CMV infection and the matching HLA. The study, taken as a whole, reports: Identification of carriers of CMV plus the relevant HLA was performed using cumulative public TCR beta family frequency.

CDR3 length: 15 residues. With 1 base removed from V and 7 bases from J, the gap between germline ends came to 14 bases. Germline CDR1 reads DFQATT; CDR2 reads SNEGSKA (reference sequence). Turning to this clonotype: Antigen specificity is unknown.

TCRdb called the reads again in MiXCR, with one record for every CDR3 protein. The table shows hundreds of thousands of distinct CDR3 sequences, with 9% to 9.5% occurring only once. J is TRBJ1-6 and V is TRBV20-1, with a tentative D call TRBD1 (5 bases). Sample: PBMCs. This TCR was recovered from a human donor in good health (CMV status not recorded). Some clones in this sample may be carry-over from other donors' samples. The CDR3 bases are TGCAGTGCTAGAGGCTCCGGGACCGCAAATTCACCCCTCCACTTT. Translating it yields CSARGSGTANSPLHF.